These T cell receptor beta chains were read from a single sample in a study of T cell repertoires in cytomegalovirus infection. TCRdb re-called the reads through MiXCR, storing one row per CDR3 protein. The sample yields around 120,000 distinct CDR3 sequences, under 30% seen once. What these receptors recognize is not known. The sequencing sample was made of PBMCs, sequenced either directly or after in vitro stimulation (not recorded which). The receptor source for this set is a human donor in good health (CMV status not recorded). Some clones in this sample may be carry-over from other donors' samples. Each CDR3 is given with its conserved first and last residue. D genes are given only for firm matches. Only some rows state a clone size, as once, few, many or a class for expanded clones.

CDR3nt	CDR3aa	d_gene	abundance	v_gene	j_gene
TGCAGTGCTCCGACCGGGACAGGGAGAGAAAAACTGTTTTTT	CSAPTGTGREKLFF	TRBD1	-	TRBV20-1	TRBJ1-4
TGTGCCACCAGTGGGGCAGCTAATCAGCCCCAGCATTTT	CATSGAANQPQHF	-	-	TRBV24-1	TRBJ1-5
TGTGCCAGCAGCTTAGCTAGCGGGAATACCATGAATACGCAGTATTTT	CASSLASGNTMNTQYF	TRBD2	-	TRBV7-2	TRBJ2-3
TGTGCCAGCAGCCCCGACCCCCTTGGTTCACCCCAGCATTTT	CASSPDPLGSPQHF	-	-	TRBV7-9	TRBJ1-5
TGTGCCAGCAGCTTGGCGGGACAGGGGATTCCTACCGGGGAGCTGTTTTTT	CASSLAGQGIPTGELFF	TRBD1	-	TRBV11-3	TRBJ2-2
TGTGCTAGTGGTTTGGGGACAGGCTCCTACAATGAGCAGTTCTTC	CASGLGTGSYNEQFF	TRBD1	-	TRBV12-5	TRBJ2-1
TGTGCCAGCAGCCCCGATGGCTATCAGCCCCAGCATTTT	CASSPDGYQPQHF	-	few	TRBV7-9	TRBJ1-5
TGTGCCAGCAGCTTATCCGGGACAGGGGGAATTCAGCCCCAGCATTTT	CASSLSGTGGIQPQHF	TRBD1	few	TRBV7-2	TRBJ1-5
TGTGCCAGCAGCTCTTCTAGCGGGAGAGTAGAGACCCAGTACTTC	CASSSSSGRVETQYF	TRBD2	-	TRBV7-2	TRBJ2-5
TGTGCCAGCAGCCAAACTAGCGGGAGAGTCTACAATGAGCAGTTCTTC	CASSQTSGRVYNEQFF	TRBD2	few	TRBV6-2/TRBV6-3	TRBJ2-1
TGTGCCAGCAGCAGTGACAGGGTCAGCGCAGATACGCAGTATTTT	CASSSDRVSADTQYF	TRBD1	many	TRBV7-2	TRBJ2-3
TGTGCCAGCAGCTTTAGCCCCCGACTTTGGGGTGTTTACGAGCAGTACTTC	CASSFSPRLWGVYEQYF	-	-	TRBV7-2	TRBJ2-7
TGTGCCAGTAGTTCCTGGACAGGGACTGAGCAGTTCTTC	CASSSWTGTEQFF	TRBD1	-	TRBV19	TRBJ2-1
TGTGCCAGCAGCGACGACCTGTACAGGGCCACTGAAGCTTTCTTT	CASSDDLYRATEAFF	-	large	TRBV7-2	TRBJ1-1
TGTGCTAGTGGCCGTGGGACAACCAAGAAAGAGACCCAGTACTTC	CASGRGTTKKETQYF	-	-	TRBV12-5	TRBJ2-5
TGTGCCAGTAGTATCGGGGCCCGAGGCAATGAGCAGTTCTTC	CASSIGARGNEQFF	-	-	TRBV19	TRBJ2-1
TGTGCCAGTAGCTCCCCCACAGGGGGGTGGAATTCACCCCTCCACTTT	CASSSPTGGWNSPLHF	TRBD1	-	TRBV19	TRBJ1-6
TGTGCCAGCAGCTCTCCAGGGGCCGGATCCTATAATTCACCCCTCCACTTT	CASSSPGAGSYNSPLHF	-	many	TRBV7-2	TRBJ1-6
TGTGCCAGCATCCAGGGTGGTGGAAACACCATATATTTT	CASIQGGGNTIYF	-	few	TRBV6-1	TRBJ1-3
TGTGCCAGCAGCTCCTGGGGCTTGCGCTCCTACGAGCAGTACTTC	CASSSWGLRSYEQYF	-	many	TRBV7-9	TRBJ2-7
TGTGCCAGCTTTCCGTCTGGGGCCAACGTCCTGACTTTC	CASFPSGANVLTF	-	-	TRBV12-3/TRBV12-4	TRBJ2-6
TGTGCCAGCAGTTACTTAGAATCACTAGCGGGAGTAAATGAGCAGTTCTTC	CASSYLESLAGVNEQFF	TRBD2	few	TRBV6-2/TRBV6-3	TRBJ2-1
TGTGCCACCATCGGAAGGCTCCATGAGCAGTTCTTC	CATIGRLHEQFF	-	many	TRBV6-2/TRBV6-3	TRBJ2-1
TGTGCCAGCAGCGTATTCGGGGGGACTGAAGCTTTCTTT	CASSVFGGTEAFF	-	-	TRBV9	TRBJ1-1
TGTGCCAGCAGCTTTGGGCATCGTGGTGAGCAGTACTTC	CASSFGHRGEQYF	-	many	TRBV7-2	TRBJ2-7
TGTGCCAGCAGCTTAGTAGGGGGGGAAGAGCCCCAGCATTTT	CASSLVGGEEPQHF	-	many	TRBV7-2	TRBJ1-5
TGTGCCAGCTTTGGGACACCGAACACTGAAGCTTTCTTT	CASFGTPNTEAFF	-	-	TRBV5-4	TRBJ1-1
TGCAGCGTTGTAGGGGGGCTTATCAGCACAGATACGCAGTATTTT	CSVVGGLISTDTQYF	-	few	TRBV29-1	TRBJ2-3
TGTGCCAGCAAGGGGACGTCGACCTACGAGCAGTACTTC	CASKGTSTYEQYF	-	-	TRBV12-3/TRBV12-4	TRBJ2-7
TGTGCCAGCAGTTTAAGACTAGAGTCCGGGGAGCTGTTTTTT	CASSLRLESGELFF	-	few	TRBV12-3/TRBV12-4	TRBJ2-2
TGTGCCAGCAGCTCAAGGTGGCAGAACATGAACACTGAAGCTTTCTTT	CASSSRWQNMNTEAFF	-	many	TRBV7-2	TRBJ1-1
TGTGCCAGCAGCTTAGCGACAGGGTCGTCCTACAATGAGCAGTTCTTC	CASSLATGSSYNEQFF	TRBD1	many	TRBV7-2	TRBJ2-1
TGTGCCAGCAGCTTCCGGGACAGGATTTCCTACGAGCAGTACTTC	CASSFRDRISYEQYF	TRBD1	many	TRBV7-9	TRBJ2-7
TGTGCCAGCAGCTCTACAGGGGGAGCATACGGAAACACCATATATTTT	CASSSTGGAYGNTIYF	TRBD1	few	TRBV7-8	TRBJ1-3
TGTGCCAGCAGCTTGCGGGGGGTAATGGTCAATGAGCAGTTCTTC	CASSLRGVMVNEQFF	TRBD2	-	TRBV5-6	TRBJ2-1
TGTGCCAGCAGCTTAGCGGGACTAGCGGGAGCGCGAGAGCAGTACTTC	CASSLAGLAGAREQYF	TRBD2	many	TRBV7-2	TRBJ2-7
TGTGCCAGCAGCATCGCAGCGGCCCCCGGGGGAGCCGGGGAGCTGTTTTTT	CASSIAAAPGGAGELFF	-	few	TRBV11-2	TRBJ2-2
TGTGCCAGCAGCTCGATTCGACTAGCGACCTTAACAGATACGCAGTATTTT	CASSSIRLATLTDTQYF	TRBD2	-	TRBV7-9	TRBJ2-3
TGCAGCGCCACAGGGGCCAGCGCCTACGAGCAGTACTTC	CSATGASAYEQYF	TRBD1	few	TRBV29-1	TRBJ2-7
TGTGCCAGCAGCCAACCTACAGGGGGCGAGCAGTACTTC	CASSQPTGGEQYF	TRBD1	-	TRBV4-2	TRBJ2-7
TGCAGCGTTGAACTCTACAATGAGCAGTTCTTC	CSVELYNEQFF	-	many	TRBV29-1	TRBJ2-1
TGTGCCAGCGGGAGACCGGGAGCTGGGGAGACCCAGTACTTC	CASGRPGAGETQYF	-	many	TRBV7-2	TRBJ2-5
TGTGCCAGCAGCGAAGCCTTTAATGAAAAACTGTTTTTT	CASSEAFNEKLFF	-	-	TRBV6-5	TRBJ1-4
TGTGCCAGCAGCGTGTACTCTGGGGCCAACGTCCTGACTTTC	CASSVYSGANVLTF	-	many	TRBV6-2/TRBV6-3	TRBJ2-6
TGTGCCACCAGCAGAGCGGGGGTTGTGGGGTATGGCTACACCTTC	CATSRAGVVGYGYTF	-	few	TRBV15	TRBJ1-2
TGTGCCAGCAGCCCCCGGACAGGCGATGAAAAACTGTTTTTT	CASSPRTGDEKLFF	TRBD1	-	TRBV7-2	TRBJ1-4
TGTGCCAGCAGCTTAGCAGGGCATCAGCCCCAGCATTTT	CASSLAGHQPQHF	-	many	TRBV7-2	TRBJ1-5
TGTGCCAGCAGCTTAAGAACAGGGGGAAACACTGAAGCTTTCTTT	CASSLRTGGNTEAFF	TRBD1	many	TRBV7-9	TRBJ1-1
TGTGCCAGCAGCCTCCTTGGGGGGACAGGGCGGGAGACCCAGTACTTC	CASSLLGGTGRETQYF	TRBD1	many	TRBV7-2	TRBJ2-5
TGTGCCAGCAGCCAAGCGGGGGTTACCTATGGCTACACCTTC	CASSQAGVTYGYTF	-	few	TRBV14	TRBJ1-2
TGTGCCAGCAGACTGGACGGGTCAACTAATGAAAAACTGTTTTTT	CASRLDGSTNEKLFF	-	-	TRBV6-1	TRBJ1-4
TGCAGTGCTAGTCAGCCGGGACTAGCGCTAGATACGCAGTATTTT	CSASQPGLALDTQYF	TRBD2	few	TRBV20-1	TRBJ2-3
TGTGCCAGCAGCGGGGTGGGGACTAGCGCAAACAATGAGCAGTTCTTC	CASSGVGTSANNEQFF	TRBD2	few	TRBV9	TRBJ2-1
TGTGCCAGCACCTCTCTTCTAGCGGGACGGGACGAGCAGTACTTC	CASTSLLAGRDEQYF	TRBD2	few	TRBV11-1	TRBJ2-7
TGTGCCAGCAGCTTTCTGGCAGGCGGTGCAGATACGCAGTATTTT	CASSFLAGGADTQYF	-	few	TRBV11-3	TRBJ2-3